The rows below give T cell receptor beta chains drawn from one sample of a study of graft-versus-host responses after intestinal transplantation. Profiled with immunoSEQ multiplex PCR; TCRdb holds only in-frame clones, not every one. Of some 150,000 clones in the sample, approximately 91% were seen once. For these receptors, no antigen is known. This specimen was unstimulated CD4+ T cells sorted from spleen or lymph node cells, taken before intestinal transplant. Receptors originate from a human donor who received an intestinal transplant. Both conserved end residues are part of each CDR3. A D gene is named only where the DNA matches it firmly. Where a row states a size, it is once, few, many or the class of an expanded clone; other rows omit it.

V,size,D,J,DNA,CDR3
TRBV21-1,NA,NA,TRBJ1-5,TGTGCCAGCAGCAAACGTTTGGGGGGAGTCAGCAATCAGCCCCAGCATTTT,CASSKRLGGVSNQPQHF
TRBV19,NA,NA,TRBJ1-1,TGTGCCAGTAAAGCACTGAACACTGAAGCTTTCTTT,CASKALNTEAFF
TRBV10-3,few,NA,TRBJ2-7,TGTGCCTCTAGAGGGGAGTCTAACTACGAGCAGTACTTC,CASRGESNYEQYF
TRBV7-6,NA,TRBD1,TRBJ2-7,TGTGCCAGCAGCCTTATTCCGGGACAGGGGCGCGAGAACTACGAGCAGTACTTC,CASSLIPGQGRENYEQYF
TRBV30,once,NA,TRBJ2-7,TGTGCCTGGAGTGTACCGAAACTGAGGGGCGGCTACGAGCAGTACTTC,CAWSVPKLRGGYEQYF
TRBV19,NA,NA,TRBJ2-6,TGCGCCAGTAGCTGGGCAGTCTCTGGGGCCAACGTCCTGACTTTC,CASSWAVSGANVLTF
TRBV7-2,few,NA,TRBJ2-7,TGTGCCAGCAGCTTAAGGGCGTACGAGCAGTACTTC,CASSLRAYEQYF
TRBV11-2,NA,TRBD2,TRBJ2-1,TGTGCCAGCAGCTTAACTAGCGGGAGGGTTCGAGGTGAGCAGTTCTTC,CASSLTSGRVRGEQFF
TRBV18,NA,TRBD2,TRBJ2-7,TGTGCCAGCTCCCAAATTGCTAGCGGGGTCTACGAGCAGTACTTC,CASSQIASGVYEQYF
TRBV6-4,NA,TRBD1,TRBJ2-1,TGTGCCACCGCACGGGACAGGGGGCTCAATGAGCAGTTCTTC,CATARDRGLNEQFF
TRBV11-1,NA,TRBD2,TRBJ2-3,TGTGCCAGCAGCTCGCGGACTAGCGGGCCTAGCACAGACACGCAGTATTTT,CASSSRTSGPSTDTQYF
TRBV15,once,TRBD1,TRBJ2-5,TGTGCCACCAGCAGTCTCCCGGGACAGGGAGGGCAAGAGACCCAGTACTTC,CATSSLPGQGGQETQYF
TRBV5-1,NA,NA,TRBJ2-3,TGCGCCAGCAGCCCCACTAGCACAGATACGCAGTATTTT,CASSPTSTDTQYF
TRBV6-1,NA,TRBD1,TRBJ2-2,TGTGCCAGCACTATCTTGGGACAGGACAAGGAGCTGTTTTTT,CASTILGQDKELFF
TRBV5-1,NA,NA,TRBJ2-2,TGCGCCAGCAGCTCTACAGGCGGGGAGCTGTTTTTT,CASSSTGGELFF
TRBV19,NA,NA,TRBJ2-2,TGTGCCAGTAGTATCGCGTTATCCGGGGAGCTGTTTTTT,CASSIALSGELFF
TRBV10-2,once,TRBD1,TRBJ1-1,TGCGCCAGCACCGGGACAGGGGGCTGGGGCACTGAAGCTTTCTTT,CASTGTGGWGTEAFF
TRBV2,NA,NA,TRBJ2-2,TGTGCCAGCAGTGCTAAGACGGGTGGCACCGGGGAGCTGTTTTTT,CASSAKTGGTGELFF
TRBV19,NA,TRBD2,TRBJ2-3,TGTGCCAGTAGCACTTGGGGCGGGAGCCTGTCAGATACGCAGTATTTT,CASSTWGGSLSDTQYF
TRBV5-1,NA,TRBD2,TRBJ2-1,TGCGCCAGCAGCCAAACTAGCGCTAACCCCAATGGGCAGTTCTTC,CASSQTSANPNGQFF
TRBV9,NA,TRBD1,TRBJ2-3,TGTGCCAGCAGCCCCCGGACAGGGAAAGATACGCAGTATTTT,CASSPRTGKDTQYF
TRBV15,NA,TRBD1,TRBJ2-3,TGTGCCACCAGCAGAGATTTGGCAGGGGGTCCAGATACGCAGTATTTT,CATSRDLAGGPDTQYF
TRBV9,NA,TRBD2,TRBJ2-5,TGTGCCAGCAGCGGCCTAGCGGGAGCAGGAGAGACCCAGTACTTC,CASSGLAGAGETQYF
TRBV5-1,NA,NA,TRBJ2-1,TGCGCCAGCAGCTTGGCGGGAATTGCCTACAATGAGCAGTTCTTC,CASSLAGIAYNEQFF
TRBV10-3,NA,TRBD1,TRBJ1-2,TGTGCCATCAGTGGGACAGGGGGCGAGGATGGCTACACCTTC,CAISGTGGEDGYTF
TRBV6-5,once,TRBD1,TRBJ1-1,TGTGCCAGCAGAGGGACAGGGAACACTGAAGCTTTCTTT,CASRGTGNTEAFF